Sequencing of this T cell receptor beta chain was carried out in a study of blood T cell repertoires in COVID-19. The data were produced by immunoSEQ multiplex PCR, yet TCRdb's version contains in-frame clones alone and is incomplete. The table has around 100,000 clones, roughly 92% seen once; the top ten hold approximately 2%. CDR3 length: 15 amino acids. Trimming removed 5 bases from V and 7 bases from J; junction bases left unmatched: 10. Germline V gene data show CDR1 as SEHNR and CDR2 as FQNEAQ (reference sequence). The TCR originated in a woman between 45 and 65 years old with COVID-19, enrolled during active disease. The J gene is TRBJ1-2, the V gene TRBV7-9, with TRBD1 matching over 10 bases. The source material was peripheral blood. This chain's CDR3 is CASSQGATGGSGYTF. In DNA, the CDR3 is TGTGCCAGCAGCCAGGGCGCGACAGGGGGCTCTGGCTACACCTTC.